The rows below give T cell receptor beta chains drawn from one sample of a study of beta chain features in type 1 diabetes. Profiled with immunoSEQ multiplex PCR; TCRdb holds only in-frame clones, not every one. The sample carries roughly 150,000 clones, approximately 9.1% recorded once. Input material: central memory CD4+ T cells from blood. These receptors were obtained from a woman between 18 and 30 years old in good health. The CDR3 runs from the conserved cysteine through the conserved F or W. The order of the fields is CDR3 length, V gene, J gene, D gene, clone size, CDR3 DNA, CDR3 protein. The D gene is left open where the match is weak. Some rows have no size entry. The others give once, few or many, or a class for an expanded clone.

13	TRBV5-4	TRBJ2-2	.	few	TGTGCCAGCAGCCCTGAGAGGCCCGGGGAGCTGTTTTTT	CASSPERPGELFF
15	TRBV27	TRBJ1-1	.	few	TGTGCCAGCAGTTTACGGCAGGGCAAGAACACTGAAGCTTTCTTT	CASSLRQGKNTEAFF
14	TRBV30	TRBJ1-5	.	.	TGTGCCTGGAGTTTCGGGGGGAACAATCAGCCCCAGCATTTT	CAWSFGGNNQPQHF
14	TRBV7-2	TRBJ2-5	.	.	TGTGCCAGCAGCTTGAATAGCGTTCAAGAGACCCAGTACTTC	CASSLNSVQETQYF
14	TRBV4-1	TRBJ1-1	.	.	TGCGCCAGCAGCCAGGGCCTTCTGAACACTGAAGCTTTCTTT	CASSQGLLNTEAFF
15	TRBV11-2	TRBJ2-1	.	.	TGTGCCAGCAGCTCTAGCAGGATCTCCTACAATGAGCAGTTCTTC	CASSSSRISYNEQFF
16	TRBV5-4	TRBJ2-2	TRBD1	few	TGTGCCAGCAGCTCAGGCAACAGGGGGCGGTCCGGGGAGCTGTTTTTT	CASSSGNRGRSGELFF
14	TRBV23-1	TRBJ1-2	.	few	TGCGCCAGCAGTCAAGACTTCCGGTACTATGGCTACACCTTC	CASSQDFRYYGYTF
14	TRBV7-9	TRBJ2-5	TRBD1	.	TGTGCCAGCAGCCCGCAGGACAGGGAAGAGACCCAGTACTTC	CASSPQDREETQYF
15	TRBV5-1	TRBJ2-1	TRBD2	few	TGCGCCAGCAGCTCTGGGACTAGCGGATACAATGAGCAGTTCTTC	CASSSGTSGYNEQFF
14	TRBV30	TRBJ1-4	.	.	TGTGCCTGGAGTGTTCGGGGACATGGGGAAAAACTGTTTTTT	CAWSVRGHGEKLFF
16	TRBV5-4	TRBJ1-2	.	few	TGTGCCAGCAGCTTGTCGTCTTCAGGGACTTATTATGGCTACACCTTC	CASSLSSSGTYYGYTF
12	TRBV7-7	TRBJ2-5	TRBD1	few	TGTGCTACAGGGACAGGGGGAGAGACCCAGTACTTC	CATGTGGETQYF
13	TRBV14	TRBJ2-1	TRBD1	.	TGTGCCAGCAGCCCCCCTAGAACAGGGGCGCAGTTCTTC	CASSPPRTGAQFF
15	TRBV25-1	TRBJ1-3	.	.	TGTGCCAGCAGTGATGCCCCAGGAAGGGGAAACACCATATATTTT	CASSDAPGRGNTIYF
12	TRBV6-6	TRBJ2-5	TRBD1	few	TGTGCCAGCAGGGACAGGGAAGAGACCCAGTACTTC	CASRDREETQYF
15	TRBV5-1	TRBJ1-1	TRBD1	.	TGCGCCAGCAGCCCGGACAGGGTAGAAGGAACTGAAGCTTTCTTT	CASSPDRVEGTEAFF
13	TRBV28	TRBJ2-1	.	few	TGTGCCAGCAGTTCCCATGGACTGAGCGAGCAGTTCTTC	CASSSHGLSEQFF
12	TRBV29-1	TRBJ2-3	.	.	TGCAGCGTTGCTGTGGGAGCGGATACGCAGTATTTT	CSVAVGADTQYF
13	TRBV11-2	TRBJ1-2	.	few	TGTGCCAGCAGCCTTGGGGGGGGCGTAGGCTACACCTTC	CASSLGGGVGYTF
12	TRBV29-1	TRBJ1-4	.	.	TGCAGCGTTGAACAGGGATATGAAAAACTGTTTTTT	CSVEQGYEKLFF
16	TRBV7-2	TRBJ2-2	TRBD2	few	TGTGCCAGCAGCTTTAGCGGGGGCGGGAACACCGGGGAGCTGTTTTTT	CASSFSGGGNTGELFF
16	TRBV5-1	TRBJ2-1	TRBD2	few	TGCGCCAGCAGCCCGTTAAGCGGGAGTCTTTCCCATGAGCAGTTCTTC	CASSPLSGSLSHEQFF
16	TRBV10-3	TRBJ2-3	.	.	TGTGCCGCGAAGGGGGGGCTGGGGCCGATCACAGATACGCAGTATTTT	CAAKGGLGPITDTQYF
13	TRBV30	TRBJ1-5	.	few	TGTGCCTGGAGTGTACGGGGAGCCCAGCCCCAGCATTTT	CAWSVRGAQPQHF
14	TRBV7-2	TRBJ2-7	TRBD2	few	TGTGCCAGCAGCTTACCTAGCGGGGTCGGCGAGCAGTACTTC	CASSLPSGVGEQYF
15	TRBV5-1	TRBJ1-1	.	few	TGCGCCAGCAGCTTAACAGGAAGGTCGAACACTGAAGCTTTCTTT	CASSLTGRSNTEAFF
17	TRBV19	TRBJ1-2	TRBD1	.	TGTGCCAGTAGTATCGTCGGGGCAACCGGGACAGGGTTGGGCTACACCTTC	CASSIVGATGTGLGYTF
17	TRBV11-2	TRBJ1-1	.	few	TGTGCCAGCAGCTTACGGAGTGGGGGGGAACAGAGCTCTGAAGCTTTCTTT	CASSLRSGGEQSSEAFF
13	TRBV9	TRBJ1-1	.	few	TGTGCCAGCAGCGTAAACAGGAACACTGAAGCTTTCTTT	CASSVNRNTEAFF
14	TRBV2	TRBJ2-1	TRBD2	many	TGTGCCAGCAGCGGCGGGAGGGCCTACAATGAGCAGTTCTTC	CASSGGRAYNEQFF
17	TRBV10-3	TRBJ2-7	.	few	TGTGCCATCAGTGAGTCGAGTGGTGTACGGGGGTACTACGAGCAGTACTTC	CAISESSGVRGYYEQYF
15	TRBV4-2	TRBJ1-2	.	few	TGTGCCAGCAGCCAAGAGAGGAGGACTAACTATGGCTACACCTTC	CASSQERRTNYGYTF
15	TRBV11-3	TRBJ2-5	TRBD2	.	TGTGCCAGCAGCCGCGCCCCGACGGGGGGGGAGACCCAGTACTTC	CASSRAPTGGETQYF
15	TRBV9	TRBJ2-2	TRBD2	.	TGTGCCAGCAGCCCGCGGACTAGCGGCGTCGGGGAGCTGTTTTTT	CASSPRTSGVGELFF
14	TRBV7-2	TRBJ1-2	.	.	TGTGCCAGCGCCGCGGTCTCGGCAGGGAATGGCTACACCTTC	CASAAVSAGNGYTF
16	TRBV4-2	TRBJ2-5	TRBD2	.	TGTGCCAGCAGCCGAGACACTAGCGGGACCCTGGGGACCCAGTACTTC	CASSRDTSGTLGTQYF
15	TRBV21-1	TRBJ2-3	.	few	TGTGCCAGCAGCACTTACAGACCCTGCACAGATACGCAGTATTTT	CASSTYRPCTDTQYF
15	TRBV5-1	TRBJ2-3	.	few	TGCGCCAGCAGCTTGGGGAGGACTCGGACAGATACGCAGTATTTT	CASSLGRTRTDTQYF
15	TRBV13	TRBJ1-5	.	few	TGTGCCAGCAGTCCCGGGGGGGTAGGCAATCAGCCCCAGCATTTT	CASSPGGVGNQPQHF
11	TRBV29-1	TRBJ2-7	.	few	TGCAGCGCCCTGCAGGGAAACGAGCAGTACTTC	CSALQGNEQYF
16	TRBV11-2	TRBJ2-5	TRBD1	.	TGTGCCAGCAGCTTAGATAAATCGGGACAGATAGAGACCCAGTACTTC	CASSLDKSGQIETQYF
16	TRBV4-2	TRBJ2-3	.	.	TGTGCCAGCAGACCCTCGGGGGGCCCTAGCACAGATACGCAGTATTTT	CASRPSGGPSTDTQYF
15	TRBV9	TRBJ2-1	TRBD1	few	TGTGCCAGCAGCGTAGAGGGGGCCGGCTACAATGAGCAGTTCTTC	CASSVEGAGYNEQFF
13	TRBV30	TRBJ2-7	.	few	TGTGCATTGAGCGGTTTCAACTCCTACGAGCAGTACTTC	CALSGFNSYEQYF
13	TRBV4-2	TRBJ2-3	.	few	TGTGCCAGCAGCCAAGATCGGGTAGATACGCAGTATTTT	CASSQDRVDTQYF
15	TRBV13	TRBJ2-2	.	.	TGTGCCAGCTCCCCGGACAGCGCGAACACCGGGGAGCTGTTTTTT	CASSPDSANTGELFF
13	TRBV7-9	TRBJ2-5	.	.	TGTGCCAGCAGCTGGTCCGGGCAAGAGACCCAGTACTTC	CASSWSGQETQYF
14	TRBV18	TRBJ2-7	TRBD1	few	TGTGCCAGCTCACCACCGGGGGCCGGGACAGGACGGAGTTTC	CASSPPGAGTGRSF
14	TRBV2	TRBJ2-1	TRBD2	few	TGTGCCAGCAGTCGGACTAGCGAGAACAATGAGCAGTTCTTC	CASSRTSENNEQFF
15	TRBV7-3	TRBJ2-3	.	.	TGTGCCAGCAGCCCCAAACCGGGGACTTTAGGGACGCAGTATTTT	CASSPKPGTLGTQYF
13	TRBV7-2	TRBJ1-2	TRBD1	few	TGTGCCAGCAGCCCTGACAGGGGGCAGTTTTACACCTTC	CASSPDRGQFYTF
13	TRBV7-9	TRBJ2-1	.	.	TGTGCCAGCAGCTTAGAATTGAGCTCTGAGCAGTTCTTC	CASSLELSSEQFF
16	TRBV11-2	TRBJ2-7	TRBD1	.	TGTGCCAGCAGCTTAGACACCCCCAGGGGGCCCTACGAGCAGTACTTC	CASSLDTPRGPYEQYF
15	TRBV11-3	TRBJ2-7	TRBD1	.	TGTGCCAGCAGCTTAGTGCGGACAGGGGGGTACGAGCAGTACTTC	CASSLVRTGGYEQYF
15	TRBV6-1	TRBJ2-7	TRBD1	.	TGTGCCAGCAGTGACTCGACAGGGGGCCCCTACGAGCAGTACTTC	CASSDSTGGPYEQYF
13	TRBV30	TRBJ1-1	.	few	TGTGCCTGGACGAGACTGATGAACACTGAAGCTTTCTTT	CAWTRLMNTEAFF